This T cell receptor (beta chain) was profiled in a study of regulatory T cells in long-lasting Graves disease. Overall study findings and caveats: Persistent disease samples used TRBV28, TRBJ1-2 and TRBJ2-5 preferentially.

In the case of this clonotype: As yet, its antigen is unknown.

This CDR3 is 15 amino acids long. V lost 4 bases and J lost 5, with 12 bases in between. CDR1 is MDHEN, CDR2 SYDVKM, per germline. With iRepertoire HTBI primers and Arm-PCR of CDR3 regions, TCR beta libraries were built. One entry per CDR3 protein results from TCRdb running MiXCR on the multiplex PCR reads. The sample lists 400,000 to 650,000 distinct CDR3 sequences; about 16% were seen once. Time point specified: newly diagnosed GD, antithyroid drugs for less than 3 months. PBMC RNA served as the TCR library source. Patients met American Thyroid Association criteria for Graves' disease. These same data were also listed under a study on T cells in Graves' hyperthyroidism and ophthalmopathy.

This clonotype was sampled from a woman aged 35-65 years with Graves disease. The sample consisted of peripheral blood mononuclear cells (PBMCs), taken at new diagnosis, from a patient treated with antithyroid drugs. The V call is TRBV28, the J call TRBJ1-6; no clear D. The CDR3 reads CASSSPQFDNSPLHF. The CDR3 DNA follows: TGTGCCAGCAGTTCGCCCCAATTCGATAATTCACCCCTCCACTTT.